One sample yielded the 17 T cell receptor beta chains listed below, sequenced in a study of blood T cells in healthy people across ages. A J-beta primer mix and a sample-barcoded 5' primer were used in a second PCR of roughly 6 to 11 cycles. TCRdb reanalysed the 5' RACE reads using MiXCR and keeps one entry per CDR3 protein. The table has roughly 800,000 distinct CDR3 sequences, approximately 25% seen once. The sample was also reused in another study, on T cells of mothers and their children.

The sample comprised blood. Every receptor here comes from a boy aged 10-17 years in good health.

This clonotype was detected only a few times. This rearrangement joins TRBV28 to TRBJ2-2; 16 bases are a match to TRBD2. Trimming cost V 6 bases and J 3 bases; bases outside gene matches: 4. Germline CDR1 MDHEN, CDR2 SYDVKM. The CDR3 length is 17 residues. The CDR3 here is CASRGLAGGPDTGELFF. The CDR3 region has the DNA TGTGCCAGCAGGGGACTAGCGGGAGGGCCGGACACCGGGGAGCTGTTTTTT.

This clonotype was seen only a few times. The V gene is TRBV18, the J gene TRBJ2-1, with D unresolved. The CDR3 extends over 13 amino acids. Germline loops: CDR1 KGHSH, CDR2 LQKENI. V lost 0 bases to trimming and J lost 8 bases, with 8 bases between them. The CDR3 is CASSPPAADEQFF. CDR3 bases: TGTGCCAGCTCACCACCGGCGGCAGATGAGCAGTTCTTC.

The V call is TRBV20-1, the J call TRBJ2-5; possible D gene TRBD1, 6 bases. The ends were cut back, 1 base at V and 5 bases at J, with 20 bases in the middle. The V gene's germline CDR1 is DFQATT and CDR2 SNEGSKA (reference sequence). The CDR3 is 16 amino acids. CDR3 in amino acids: CSARGLGALLQETQYF. CDR3 bases: TGCAGTGCTAGAGGATTGGGGGCGCTTCTCCAGGAGACCCAGTACTTC.

This clonotype was detected a few times. The chain carries TRBV20-1 and TRBJ1-5; D not certain. The V end lost 8 bases, the J end lost 0 bases, and 17 bases lay between the germline ends. The germline V gene encodes CDR1 DFQATT and CDR2 SNEGSKA (reference sequence). The CDR3 covers 15 residues. In DNA, the CDR3 is TGCAGTACTGGACGGACGGATATTAGCAATCAGCCCCAGCATTTT. Translating gives CSTGRTDISNQPQHF.

V usage is TRBV25-1 and J usage is TRBJ2-3, with 7 bases aligning to TRBD1. The CDR3 contains 13 residues. V was clipped by 6 bases and J by 9 bases; unmatched bases: 9. From germline, CDR1 is MGHDK and CDR2 SYGVNS. The CDR3 loop reads CASSPTGLETQYF. The CDR3 region has the DNA TGTGCCAGCAGCCCGACAGGGTTGGAAACGCAGTATTTT.

The sample holds a few counts of this clonotype. This chain connects TRBV28 to TRBJ1-2, with D uncertain. CDR1 is MDHEN, CDR2 SYDVKM, per germline. This CDR3 spans 12 amino acids. The ends were cut back, 5 bases at V and 4 bases at J, with 8 bases in the middle. The chain's CDR3 is CASSPSGYGYTF. In nucleotides, the CDR3 is TGTGCCAGCAGTCCCAGTGGCTATGGCTACACCTTC.

The CDR3 loop reads CATSDGVDRLSNTGELFF. CDR3 nucleotides: TGTGCCACCAGCGATGGGGTTGACAGGCTTTCGAACACCGGGGAGCTGTTTTTT. The J gene is TRBJ2-2, the V gene TRBV24-1; maybe TRBD1 (6 bases). Germline V lookup: CDR1 KGHDR, CDR2 SFDVKD. Trimming left V 7 bases short and J 0 bases short, with 20 bases between. The CDR3 contains 18 residues.

This clonotype has more than one count but fewer than ten. The chain recombines TRBV5-6 with TRBJ2-7; D may be TRBD2 (6 bases). The V and J ends lost 3 bases and 6 bases respectively, with 25 bases between them. CDR3 length equals 17 residues. CDR1 and CDR2 from the germline V gene are SGHDT and YYEEEE. CDR3 region: CASSWGVGWLGITEQYF. In DNA, the CDR3 is TGTGCCAGCAGCTGGGGGGTCGGCTGGCTGGGGATAACCGAGCAGTACTTC.

V is TRBV7-2 and J is TRBJ1-2; no definite D call. The V gene lost 5 bases and the J gene lost 7 bases, with 17 bases spanning the gap. This CDR3 comprises 14 residues. In germline, CDR1 is SGHTA, CDR2 FQGNSA. CDR3 protein: CASSVRTGSPGYTF. CDR3 DNA sequence: TGTGCCAGCAGCGTCCGGACGGGGTCTCCTGGCTACACCTTC.

The V and J genes are TRBV7-9 and TRBJ2-7; 11 bases match TRBD1. Germline-derived CDR1 and CDR2 are SEHNR and FQNEAQ (reference sequence). V was pared by 2 bases and J by 1 base, with 4 bases of the junction left unmatched. The length of the CDR3 is 16 residues. The CDR3 DNA reads as TGTGCCAGCAGCTTAAGGACAGGGGGCAAATCCTACGAGCAGTACTTC. Protein product: CASSLRTGGKSYEQYF.

This clonotype was counted only a few times. This chain joins TRBV9 and TRBJ2-5; 7 bases fit TRBD2. Germline V CDR1 and CDR2: SGDLS, YYNGEE. The CDR3 extends over 17 amino acids. V was clipped by 2 bases and J by 0 bases; unmatched bases: 10. In DNA form, the CDR3 reads TGTGCCAGCAGCGTGACAGCCGGGACTACGTACCAAGAGACCCAGTACTTC. It encodes CASSVTAGTTYQETQYF. The full variable domain, in which reference TRBV9 and TRBJ2-5 provide the parts outside the CDR3, is DSGVTQTPKHLITATGQRVTLRCSPRSGDLSVYWYQQSLDQGLQFLIQYYNGEERAKGNILERFSAQQFPDLHSELNLSSLELGDSALYFCASSVTAGTTYQETQYFGPGTRLLVL.

CDR3 in DNA: TGCGCCAGCAGCCAATCTACAGGGGTCTTCGTTGAAGCTTTCTTT. Amino acids: CASSQSTGVFVEAFF. V usage is TRBV4-3 and J usage is TRBJ1-1; 7 bases match TRBD1. V lost 2 bases to trimming and J lost 7 bases; unmatched junction nucleotides: 10. CDR1 LGHNA and CDR2 YSLEER come from the germline V gene. The CDR3 runs 15 residues.

This clonotype was counted only a few times. Compared with germline, one end of the junction differs, possibly owing to a read error. The chain employs TRBV11-1 and TRBJ2-5, with D possibly being TRBD2 (5 bases). The CDR3 loop spans 13 amino acids. The germline V gene encodes CDR1 SGHAT and CDR2 FQDESV (reference sequence). CDR3: CASSLGLQETQHF. In DNA, the CDR3 is TGTGCCAGCAGCTTAGGACTACAAGAGACCCAGCACTTC.

This clonotype came up a few times. V usage is TRBV7-9 and J usage is TRBJ1-2; D is possibly TRBD1 (6 bases). V was cut by 5 bases and J by 7 bases, with 20 bases left in between. The CDR3 is made up of 15 amino acids. CDR1 is SEHNR, CDR2 FQNEAQ, per germline (reference sequence). The CDR3 protein is CASSPSGVVLAGYTF. DNA for the CDR3: TGTGCCAGCAGCCCCTCAGGGGTAGTTTTAGCTGGCTACACCTTC.

This clonotype came up a few times. This chain links TRBV7-2 with TRBJ1-4, with D possibly being TRBD1 (6 bases). CDR3 length: 14 amino acids. The V gene's germline CDR1 is SGHTA and CDR2 FQGNSA. Trimming left V 3 bases short and J 8 bases short, with 13 bases between. CDR3 DNA sequence: TGTGCCAGCAGCTTCTCGGGGGCGCAGGAAAAACTGTTTTTT. This codes for CASSFSGAQEKLFF.

The V and J genes are TRBV15 and TRBJ2-1, with a tentative D call TRBD2 (5 bases). The end of the DNA aligns better with TRBJ2-7, so the J call may be wrong. From germline, CDR1 is LNHNV and CDR2 YYDKDF (reference sequence). This CDR3 comprises 13 residues. This CDR3 reads CATSGGEFYEQYF. CDR3 nucleotides: TGTGCCACCTCAGGAGGAGAATTCTACGAGCAGTACTTC.

The V call is TRBV20-1, the J call TRBJ2-4; 9 bases match TRBD2. The germline V gene encodes CDR1 DFQATT and CDR2 SNEGSKA (reference sequence). V dropped 3 bases and J dropped 2; count of bases not matched to a gene: 5. The CDR3 is 15 residues long. The CDR3 region is CSASTSGGSKNIQYF. DNA of the CDR3: TGCAGTGCTAGTACCAGCGGGGGGTCCAAAAACATTCAGTACTTC.